This TCR beta chain was profiled in a study of shared clonotypes between healthy human individuals. Looking at the study overall: Used for every donor were three CD4 naive, three CD4 memory, two CD8 naive and one CD8 memory plate. Study-level findings and limits: Sorted-subset sequencing, rarefaction showed, was incomplete despite large depth.

The naive CD8 subset, CD45RO-negative cells positively selected for CCR7, excluded terminally differentiated effector memory CD45RA+ cells. Worth noting for this clone: What it binds is unknown.

V dropped 4 bases and J dropped 3 bases, with 23 bases sitting between them. CDR1 and CDR2 from the germline V gene are SGHTS and YDEGEE. CDR3 size: 17 residues. DNA at about 190 ng, 25,000 to 35,000 T cell genomes, went into sorted-subset replicate PCRs. Source study methods: ImmunoSEQ supplied junction-only sequences lacking quality scores, so filtering was different. Repertoires were generated with immunoSEQ multiplex PCR, while TCRdb's copy carries only in-frame clones and drops some. The DNA gave D and trimming, while V, J and clone size come from that table. Of about 680,000 clones in the sample, under 95% are singletons; the top ten hold about a quarter.

The sequencing sample was made of naive CD8+ T cells sorted from blood. The source of this sequence is a man younger than 45 in good health. This chain links TRBV5-8 with TRBJ2-7, with D maybe TRBD2 (5 bases). The CDR3 loop is CASSPGPRAVEYYEQYF. CDR3 nucleotides: TGTGCCAGCAGCCCTGGACCGAGGGCGGTAGAGTACTACGAGCAGTACTTC. The full variable domain, its missing parts supplied by reference TRBV5-8 and TRBJ2-7, is EAGVTQSPTHLIKTRGQQATLRCSPISGHTSVYWYQQALGLGLQFLLWYDEGEERNRGNFPPRFSGRQFPNYSSELNVNALELEDSALYLCASSPGPRAVEYYEQYFGPGTRLTVT.